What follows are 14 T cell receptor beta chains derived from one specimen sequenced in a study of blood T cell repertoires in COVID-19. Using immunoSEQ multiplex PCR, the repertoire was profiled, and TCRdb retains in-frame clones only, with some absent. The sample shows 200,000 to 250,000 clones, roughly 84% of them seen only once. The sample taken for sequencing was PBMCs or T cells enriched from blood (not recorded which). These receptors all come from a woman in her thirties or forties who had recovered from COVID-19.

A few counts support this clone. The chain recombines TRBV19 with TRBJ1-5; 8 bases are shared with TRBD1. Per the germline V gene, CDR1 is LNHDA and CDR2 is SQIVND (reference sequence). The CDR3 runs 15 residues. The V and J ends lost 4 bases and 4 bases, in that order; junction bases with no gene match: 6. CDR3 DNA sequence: TGTGCCAGTAGTAGACCGGGACAGGTAAATCAGCCCCAGCATTTT. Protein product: CASSRPGQVNQPQHF.

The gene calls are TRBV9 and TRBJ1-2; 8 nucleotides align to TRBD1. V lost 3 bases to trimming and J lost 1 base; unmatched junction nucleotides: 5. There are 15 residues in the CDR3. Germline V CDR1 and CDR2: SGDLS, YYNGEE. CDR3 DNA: TGTGCCAGCAGCGCGCTGACAGGGGTTAACTATGGCTACACCTTC. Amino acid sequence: CASSALTGVNYGYTF.

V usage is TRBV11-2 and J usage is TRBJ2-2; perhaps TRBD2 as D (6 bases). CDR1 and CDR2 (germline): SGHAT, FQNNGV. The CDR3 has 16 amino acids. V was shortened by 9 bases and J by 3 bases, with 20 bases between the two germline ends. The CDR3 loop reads CARIPGRRSDTGELFF. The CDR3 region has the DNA TGTGCCAGAATCCCCGGGAGACGGTCAGACACCGGGGAGCTGTTTTTT.

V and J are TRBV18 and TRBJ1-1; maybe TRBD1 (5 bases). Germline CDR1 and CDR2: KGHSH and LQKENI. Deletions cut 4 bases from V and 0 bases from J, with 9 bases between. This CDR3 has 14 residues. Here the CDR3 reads CASSQDSLNTEAFF. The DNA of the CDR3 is TGTGCCAGCTCACAAGACAGTTTGAACACTGAAGCTTTCTTT.

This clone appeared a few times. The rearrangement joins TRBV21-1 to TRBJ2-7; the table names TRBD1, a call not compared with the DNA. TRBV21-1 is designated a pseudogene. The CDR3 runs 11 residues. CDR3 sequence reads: CASRTGDEQYF. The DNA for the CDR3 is TGTGCCAGCCGGACAGGGGACGAGCAGTACTTC.

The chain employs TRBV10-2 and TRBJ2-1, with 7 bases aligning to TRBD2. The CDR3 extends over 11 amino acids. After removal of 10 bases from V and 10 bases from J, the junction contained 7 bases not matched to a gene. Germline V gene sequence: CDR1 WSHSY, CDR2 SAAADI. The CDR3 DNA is TGCGCCACCCGGAGCGGGACCGAGCAGTTCTTC. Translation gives CATRSGTEQFF.

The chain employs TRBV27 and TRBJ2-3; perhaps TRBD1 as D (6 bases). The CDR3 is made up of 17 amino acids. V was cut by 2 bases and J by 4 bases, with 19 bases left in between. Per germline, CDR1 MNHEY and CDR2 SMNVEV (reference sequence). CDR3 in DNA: TGTGCCAGCAGTTTAGACCCCGAGGACAGTCGGCCAGATACGCAGTATTTT. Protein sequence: CASSLDPEDSRPDTQYF.

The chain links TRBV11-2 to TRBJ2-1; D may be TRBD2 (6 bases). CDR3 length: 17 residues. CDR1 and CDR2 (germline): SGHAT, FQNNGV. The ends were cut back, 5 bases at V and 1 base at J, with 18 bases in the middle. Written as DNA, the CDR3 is TGTGCCAGCAGCCCCATCGGGGGAGCGCCATCCTACAATGAGCAGTTCTTC. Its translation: CASSPIGGAPSYNEQFF.

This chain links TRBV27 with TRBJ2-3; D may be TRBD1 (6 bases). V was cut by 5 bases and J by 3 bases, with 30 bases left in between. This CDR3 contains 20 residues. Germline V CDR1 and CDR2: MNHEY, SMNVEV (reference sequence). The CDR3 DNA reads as TGTGCCAGCAGTCTACTCCTTGAGAAAGGGACATTAGGTCTAACAGATACGCAGTATTTT. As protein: CASSLLLEKGTLGLTDTQYF.

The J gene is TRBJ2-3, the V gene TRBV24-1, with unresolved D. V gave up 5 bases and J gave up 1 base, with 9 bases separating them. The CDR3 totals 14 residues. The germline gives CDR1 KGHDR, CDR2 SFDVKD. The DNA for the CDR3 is TGTGCCACCAGTGCGAGCGACGGCACAGATACGCAGTATTTT. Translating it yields CATSASDGTDTQYF.

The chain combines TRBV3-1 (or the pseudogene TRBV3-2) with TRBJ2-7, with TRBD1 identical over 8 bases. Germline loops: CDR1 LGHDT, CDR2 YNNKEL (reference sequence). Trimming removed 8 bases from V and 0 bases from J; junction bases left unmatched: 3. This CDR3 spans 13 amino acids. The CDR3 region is CASGGQGSYEQYF. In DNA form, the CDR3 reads TGTGCCAGCGGCGGACAGGGCTCCTACGAGCAGTACTTC.

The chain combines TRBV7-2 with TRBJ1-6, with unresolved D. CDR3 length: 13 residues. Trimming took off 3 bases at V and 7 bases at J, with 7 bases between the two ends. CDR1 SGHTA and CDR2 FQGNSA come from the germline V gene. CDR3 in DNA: TGTGCCAGCAGCTTGCAGATGAATTCACCCCTCCACTTT. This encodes CASSLQMNSPLHF.

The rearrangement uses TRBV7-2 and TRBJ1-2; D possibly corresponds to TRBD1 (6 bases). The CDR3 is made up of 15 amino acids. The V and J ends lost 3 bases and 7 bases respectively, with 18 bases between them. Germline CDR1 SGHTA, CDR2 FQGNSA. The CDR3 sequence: CASSFTKTGLSGYTF. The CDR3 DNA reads TGTGCCAGCAGCTTCACAAAGACAGGCCTTAGTGGCTACACCTTC.

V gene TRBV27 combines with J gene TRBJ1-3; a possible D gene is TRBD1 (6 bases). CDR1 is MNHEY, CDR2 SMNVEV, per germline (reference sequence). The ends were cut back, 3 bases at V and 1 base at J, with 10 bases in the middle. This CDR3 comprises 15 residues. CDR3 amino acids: CASSFGGASGNTIYF. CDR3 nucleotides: TGTGCCAGCAGTTTTGGGGGGGCGTCTGGAAACACCATATATTTT.